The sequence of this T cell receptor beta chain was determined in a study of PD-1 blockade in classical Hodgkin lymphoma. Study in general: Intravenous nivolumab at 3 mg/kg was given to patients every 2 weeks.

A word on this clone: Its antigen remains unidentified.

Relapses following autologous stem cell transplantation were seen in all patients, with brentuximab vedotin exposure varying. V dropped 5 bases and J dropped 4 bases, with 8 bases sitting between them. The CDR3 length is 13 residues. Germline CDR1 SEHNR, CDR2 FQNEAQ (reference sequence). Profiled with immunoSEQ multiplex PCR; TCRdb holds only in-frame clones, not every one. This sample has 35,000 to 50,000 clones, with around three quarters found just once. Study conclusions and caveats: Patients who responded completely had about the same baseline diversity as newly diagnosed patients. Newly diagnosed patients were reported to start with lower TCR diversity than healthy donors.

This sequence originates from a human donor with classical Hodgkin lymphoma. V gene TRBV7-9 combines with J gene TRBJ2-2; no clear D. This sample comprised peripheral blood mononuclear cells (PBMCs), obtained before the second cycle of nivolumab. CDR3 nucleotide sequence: TGTGCCAGCAGCCTATCTACCACCGGGGAGCTGTTTTTT. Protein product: CASSLSTTGELFF. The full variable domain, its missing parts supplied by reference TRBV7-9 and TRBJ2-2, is DTGVSQNPRHKITKRGQNVTFRCDPISEHNRLYWYRQTLGQGPEFLTYFQNEAQLEKSRLLSDRFSAERPKGSFSTLEIQRTEQGDSAMYLCASSLSTTGELFFGEGSRLTVL.